A single sample gave rise to the 32 T cell receptor beta chains below, sequenced in a study of T cells in Graves' hyperthyroidism and ophthalmopathy. The investigators amplified TCR beta CDR3 regions from RNA transcripts. The TCR CDR3 first-round RT-PCR relied on the HTBI primer set. Via MiXCR, TCRdb re-called the multiplex PCR reads, giving one row per CDR3 protein. The table includes fewer than 450,000 distinct CDR3 sequences, roughly 13% detected once. Sequencing was performed on blood. These receptors were taken from a man over 45 with Graves' ophthalmopathy.

This clonotype was detected many times. V and J are TRBV20-1 and TRBJ1-2, with 7 bases fitting TRBD1. V shed 6 bases and J 4 bases; nucleotides not matched to a gene: 5. Germline V gene data show CDR1 as DFQATT and CDR2 as SNEGSKA (reference sequence). CDR3 length equals 12 residues. The CDR3 nucleotides read TGCAGTGCCGCGACAGGGAGCTATGGCTACACCTTC. Translated: CSAATGSYGYTF.

This clonotype was counted at least ten times. V and J are TRBV12-3 or TRBV12-4 and TRBJ1-2; tentatively, D is TRBD1 (6 bases). The CDR3 loop spans 14 amino acids. Trimming took off 1 base at V and 6 bases at J, with 12 bases between the two ends. The CDR3 nucleotides read TGTGCCAGCAGTTTAGGACAGGCGAGGAATGGCTACACCTTC. It specifies CASSLGQARNGYTF.

The table lists this clonotype with many counts. The V and J genes are TRBV14 and TRBJ2-1; weak D call: TRBD2 (5 bases). Germline assignment: CDR1 SGHDN and CDR2 FVKESK. Trimming removed 0 bases from V and 6 bases from J, with 9 bases in between. The CDR3 runs to 14 residues. This chain's CDR3 is CASSQDGLINEQFF. For the CDR3, the DNA is TGTGCCAGCAGCCAAGATGGACTTATCAATGAGCAGTTCTTC.

This clonotype was seen more than once but under ten times. V gene TRBV27 combines with J gene TRBJ1-6, with 10 bases matching TRBD1. This CDR3 region has 14 residues. The V segment lost 7 bases and the J segment 7 bases; nucleotides outside the gene matches: 4. The V gene's germline CDR1 is MNHEY and CDR2 SMNVEV (reference sequence). In nucleotides, the CDR3 is TGTGCCAGCACCCGGGACAGGGGAAATTCACCCCTCCACTTT. Amino acid sequence: CASTRDRGNSPLHF.

The CDR3 sequence is CASSLPLTAGNSPLHF. Written as DNA, the CDR3 is TGTGCCAGCAGTTTACCGTTGACAGCCGGTAATTCACCCCTCCACTTT. The V and J genes are TRBV28 and TRBJ1-6, with a weak D call TRBD1 (5 bases). The germline V gene encodes CDR1 MDHEN and CDR2 SYDVKM. Trimming took 2 bases from V and 6 from J, leaving 14 bases between them. The CDR3 length is 16 residues.

This clonotype was seen at least ten times. The V gene is TRBV12-3 or TRBV12-4, the J gene TRBJ2-1, with D possibly TRBD1 on 7 matching bases. This CDR3 is 17 amino acids long. The V end was cut by 4 bases, the J end by 0 bases, with 16 bases between. CDR3 residues: CASSYEGGQISYNEQFF. The CDR3 nucleotides read TGTGCCAGCAGTTACGAGGGGGGACAGATCTCCTACAATGAGCAGTTCTTC.

This clonotype was counted ten times or more. This chain connects TRBV3-1 to TRBJ2-1, with 12 bases that match TRBD2. The CDR3 spans 15 residues. J gave up 5 bases and V 3 bases, and 2 bases lay outside the gene matches. Germline V gene sequence: CDR1 LGHDT, CDR2 YNNKEL (reference sequence). The CDR3 coding sequence is TGTGCCAGCAGCCAGCTAGCGGGAGGGCACAATGAGCAGTTCTTC. Its translation: CASSQLAGGHNEQFF.

This clonotype was counted ten times or more. The J gene is TRBJ1-1, the V gene TRBV2, with D unclear. The CDR3 is 13 amino acids. V was cut by 8 bases and J by 1 base, with 11 bases left in between. Germline values: CDR1 SNHLY, CDR2 FYNNEI. CDR3: CASVDFWNTEAFF. The DNA of the CDR3 is TGTGCCAGCGTCGACTTCTGGAACACTGAAGCTTTCTTT.

This clonotype has ten or more counts. In DNA, the CDR3 is TGCAGTGCCTCAAGGACTAGCGGGAGGGCCTCGGCAGATACGCAGTATTTT. This translates into CSASRTSGRASADTQYF. The chain carries TRBV20-1 and TRBJ2-3; 15 bases align to TRBD2. Looked up from germline, CDR1 is DFQATT and CDR2 is SNEGSKA (reference sequence). The CDR3 has 17 amino acids. Losses at the gene ends were 6 bases for V and 4 bases for J; bases not matched to a gene: 11.

On this clonotype itself: Sequence at one end of the junction differs from germline and may be a read error. V and J are TRBV6-1 and TRBJ2-7; D possibly corresponds to TRBD2 (5 bases). The CDR3 is made up of 14 amino acids. Germline assignment: CDR1 MNHNS and CDR2 SASEGT. CDR3 amino acids: CAGKPGMEPYEQYF. As DNA, the CDR3 is TGCGCCGGCAAGCCCGGGATGGAGCCCTACGAGCAGTACTTC.

This clonotype occurred many times. This chain uses TRBV28 with TRBJ1-2; D remains ambiguous. This CDR3 has 12 amino acids. V lost 2 bases to trimming and J lost 6 bases, with 7 bases between them. The germline CDR1 and CDR2 sequences are MDHEN and SYDVKM. CDR3 sequence: CASSLRFDGYTF. CDR3 DNA sequence: TGTGCCAGCAGTTTACGCTTTGATGGCTACACCTTC.

This clonotype was observed at least ten times. The chain uses TRBV29-1 and TRBJ2-1; D is possibly TRBD2 (6 bases). This CDR3 comprises 16 residues. Looked up from germline, CDR1 is SQVTM and CDR2 is ANQGSEA. The germline V and J ends were trimmed by 7 bases and 2 bases, with 21 bases remaining between them. CDR3 in amino acids: CSAMPFLAGTYNEQFF. The CDR3, as DNA: TGCAGCGCGATGCCCTTTCTGGCGGGGACCTACAATGAGCAGTTCTTC.

This clonotype was seen repeatedly, ten times or more. The rearrangement links TRBV13 to TRBJ2-3; 14 nucleotides line up with TRBD2. V shed 4 bases and J 5 bases; nucleotides not matched to a gene: 5. Germline V gives CDR1 PRHDT, CDR2 FYEKMQ (reference sequence). The CDR3 totals 16 residues. The CDR3 loop is CASSSRLAGGVDTQYF. Written as DNA, the CDR3 is TGTGCCAGCAGCTCAAGACTAGCGGGAGGGGTAGATACGCAGTATTTT.

This clonotype was seen many times. This chain uses TRBV5-1 with TRBJ2-1; 9 bases match TRBD2. The V gene end was trimmed by 4 bases and the J gene end by 4 bases; junction bases not matched to a gene: 9. The CDR3 has 16 residues. Germline CDR1 is SGHRS and CDR2 is YFSETQ. The DNA of the CDR3 is TGCGCCAGCAGCCCTCAGACTAGCGGAATGTACAATGAGCAGTTCTTC. This sequence encodes CASSPQTSGMYNEQFF. The full variable domain, with the rest looked up from reference TRBV5-1 and TRBJ2-1, is KAGVTQTPRYLIKTRGQQVTLSCSPISGHRSVSWYQQTPGQGLQFLFEYFSETQRNKGNFPGRFSGRQFSNSRSEMNVSTLELGDSALYLCASSPQTSGMYNEQFFGPGTRLTVL.

This clonotype was picked up a small number of times. The chain links TRBV29-1 to TRBJ2-1; D uncertain. CDR1 and CDR2 from the germline V gene are SQVTM and ANQGSEA. This CDR3 has 10 residues. Trimming took off 4 bases at V and 9 bases at J, with 7 bases between the two ends. The CDR3 DNA is TGCAGCGTTGCTCGCGGTGAGCAGTTCTTC. Amino acid sequence: CSVARGEQFF.

This clonotype was found many times. The J gene is TRBJ2-7, the V gene TRBV6-1; D ambiguous. The CDR3 is 15 residues long. Trimming left V 5 bases short and J 4 bases short, with 18 bases between. Germline lookup yields CDR1 MNHNS and CDR2 SASEGT. The CDR3 DNA reads as TGTGCCAGCAGTCGATACACCTATGGTAGTTACGAGCAGTACTTC. It translates to CASSRYTYGSYEQYF.

This rearrangement joins TRBV28 to TRBJ2-7; the D call may be TRBD1 or TRBD2 (5 bases each). The V gene lost 2 bases and the J gene lost 7 bases, with 12 bases spanning the gap. The CDR3 is 13 amino acids. Germline CDR1 and CDR2: MDHEN and SYDVKM. This CDR3 reads CASSLATWGEQYF. CDR3 nucleotides: TGTGCCAGCAGTTTAGCCACATGGGGGGAGCAGTACTTC.

In its sample, this clonotype was seen many times. The rearrangement links TRBV3-1 to TRBJ2-2, with unresolved D. The germline V gene encodes CDR1 LGHDT and CDR2 YNNKEL (reference sequence). V was trimmed by 2 bases and J by 9 bases, leaving 7 bases between them. The CDR3 is 12 residues long. The CDR3 region is CASSQRARELFF. The DNA for the CDR3 is TGTGCCAGCAGCCAACGAGCCCGGGAGCTGTTTTTT.

This clonotype was detected many times. The DNA of the CDR3 is TGTGCGTCCAACATAGGGGGCGCGGAAGAGCAGTACTTC. Its protein product is CASNIGGAEEQYF. This chain uses TRBV5-8 with TRBJ2-7; 7 bases line up with TRBD1. CDR1 and CDR2 (germline): SGHTS, YDEGEE. This CDR3 is 13 amino acids long.

J is TRBJ2-3 and V is TRBV11-3; D might be TRBD2 (5 bases). Between the trimmed V and J ends, which lost 7 bases and 7 bases, there was a span of 9 bases. There are 11 residues in the CDR3. Germline V gives CDR1 SGHNT, CDR2 YENEEA. The CDR3 loop reads CASTPDYTQYF. The CDR3 DNA is TGTGCCAGCACCCCGGACTATACGCAGTATTTT.

This clonotype was detected a few times. The chain links TRBV6-1 to TRBJ2-6; 15 nucleotides align to TRBD2. CDR3 length: 22 amino acids. Germline values: CDR1 MNHNS, CDR2 SASEGT. J lost 2 bases, V lost 2 bases, and 13 bases had no gene match. In DNA, the CDR3 is TGTGCCAGCAGTGAAAAGGCCCCGGGACTAGCGGGAGGTAAAGCTGGGGCCAACGTCCTGACTTTC. As protein: CASSEKAPGLAGGKAGANVLTF.

This clonotype was seen repeatedly, ten times or more. The chain uses TRBV6-2 or TRBV6-3 and TRBJ2-1; the match to TRBD1 covers 7 bases. Germline lookup yields CDR1 MNHEY and CDR2 SVGEGT. The trim removed 2 bases at V and 8 bases at J, leaving 9 bases unmatched. The CDR3 extends over 15 amino acids. The CDR3 sequence is CASSYPRGSSDEQFF. The CDR3 nucleotides are TGTGCCAGCAGTTACCCCAGGGGGAGTTCCGATGAGCAGTTCTTC.

This clonotype showed up just a few times. The chain employs TRBV6-2 or TRBV6-3 and TRBJ2-6; possibly TRBD2 for D (5 bases). The CDR3 sequence is 17 residues long. Germline CDR1 reads MNHEY; CDR2 reads SVGEGT. Between the trimmed V and J ends, which lost 7 bases and 2 bases, there was a span of 18 bases. CDR3 protein: CASTAFEGMPGANVLTF. CDR3 in DNA: TGTGCCAGCACCGCCTTCGAGGGCATGCCTGGGGCCAACGTCCTGACTTTC.

This clonotype occurred many times. The gene calls are TRBV20-1 and TRBJ1-6; TRBD1 matches at 7 bases. Germline V lookup: CDR1 DFQATT, CDR2 SNEGSKA (reference sequence). CDR3 length: 14 residues. Trimming cost V 1 base and J 10 bases; bases outside gene matches: 7. CDR3 sequence (DNA): TGCAGTGCTAGAGGCAGGGACAGCGACTCACCCCTCCACTTT. Protein: CSARGRDSDSPLHF.

CDR3 nucleotide sequence: TGTGCCAGCAGGGCAGAGAGCTCCTACGAGCAGTACTTC. Its protein is CASRAESSYEQYF. The chain joins TRBV25-1 to TRBJ2-7; the D is unclear. The CDR3 is 13 amino acids. V was pared by 6 bases and J by 0 bases, with 9 bases between. In germline, CDR1 is MGHDK, CDR2 SYGVNS.

Ten or more counts support this clonotype. CDR3 sequence: CASRSPPRGGYNEQFF. As DNA, the CDR3 is TGTGCCAGCAGATCCCCCCCGCGTGGAGGGTACAATGAGCAGTTCTTC. The chain is built from TRBV7-9 and TRBJ2-1; D is perhaps TRBD2 (6 bases). V lost 6 bases to trimming and J lost 4 bases, with 19 bases between them. The length of the CDR3 is 16 residues. The germline CDR1 and CDR2 sequences are SEHNR and FQNEAQ (reference sequence).

This clonotype was counted a few times. The chain joins TRBV12-3 or TRBV12-4 to TRBJ2-7; 9 bases agree with TRBD2. Losses at the gene ends were 1 base for V and 5 bases for J; bases not matched to a gene: 6. This CDR3 has 15 amino acids. CDR3 sequence: CASSLGLAGIHEQYF. Here the CDR3 DNA reads TGTGCCAGCAGTTTAGGGCTAGCGGGAATCCACGAGCAGTACTTC.

In this sample, this clonotype turned up a few times. A read error is possible here, since a much larger clone lies one base away. V usage is TRBV18 and J usage is TRBJ2-2; weak D call: TRBD2 (5 bases). V was pared by 5 bases and J by 7 bases, with 17 bases between. Germline assignment: CDR1 KGHSH and CDR2 LQKENI. The CDR3 has 15 residues. The CDR3 spells CASSSRTVTIGELFF. CDR3 DNA sequence: TGTGCCAGCTCATCACGGACTGTCACCATCGGGGAGCTGTTTTTT.

This clonotype has ten or more counts. The chain couples TRBV7-9 to TRBJ2-1, with 9 bases identical to TRBD2. The J segment lost 8 bases and the V segment lost 7 bases, leaving 9 bases of the junction unmatched. Germline CDR1 SEHNR, CDR2 FQNEAQ (reference sequence). The CDR3 contains 14 residues. The CDR3 region is CASIAGGPSDEQFF. The CDR3 DNA is TGTGCCAGCATTGCGGGAGGGCCCTCTGATGAGCAGTTCTTC.

This clonotype has at least ten counts. V is TRBV20-1 and J is TRBJ1-1; D is ambiguous. The germline V gene has CDR1 DFQATT and CDR2 SNEGSKA (reference sequence). Trimming removed 3 bases at V and 10 bases at J, with 18 bases between. The CDR3 totals 13 residues. In nucleotides, the CDR3 is TGCAGTGCTAGCAGTAGTATCGAGGTTTCAGCTTTCTTT. Its translation: CSASSSIEVSAFF.

This clonotype has just one count. Possible read error: a much larger clone is one base away. The chain links TRBV11-3 to TRBJ2-3; the match to TRBD2 covers 9 bases. CDR1 and CDR2 (germline): SGHNT, YENEEA. The CDR3 runs 16 residues. Trimming removed 5 bases from V and 3 bases from J; junction bases left unmatched: 9. CDR3 bases: TGTGCCAGCAGCCCCATCGCGGGAGGGGTAACAGATACGCAGTATTTT. Translation gives CASSPIAGGVTDTQYF.

V is TRBV4-2 and J is TRBJ2-1, with TRBD2 matching over 8 bases. V trimming: 3 bases; J trimming: 8 bases; junction bases outside the gene matches: 12. CDR1 and CDR2 from the germline V gene are LGHNA and YNFKEQ. This CDR3 contains 16 residues. The CDR3 sequence: CASSHSSGSYGDEQFF. In nucleotides, the CDR3 is TGTGCCAGCAGCCATTCCAGCGGGAGCTATGGCGATGAGCAGTTCTTC.